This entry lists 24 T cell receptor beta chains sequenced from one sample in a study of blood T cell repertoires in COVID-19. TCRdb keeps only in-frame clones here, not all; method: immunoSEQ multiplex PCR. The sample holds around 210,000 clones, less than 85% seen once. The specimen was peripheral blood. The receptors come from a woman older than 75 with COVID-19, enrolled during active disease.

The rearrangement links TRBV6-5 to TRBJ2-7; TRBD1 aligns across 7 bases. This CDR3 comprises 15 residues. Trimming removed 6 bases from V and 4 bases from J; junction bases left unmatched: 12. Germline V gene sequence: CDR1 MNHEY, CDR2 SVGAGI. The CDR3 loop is CASRTIGTVRYEQYF. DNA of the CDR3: TGTGCCAGCAGAACCATCGGGACAGTTCGTTACGAGCAGTACTTC.

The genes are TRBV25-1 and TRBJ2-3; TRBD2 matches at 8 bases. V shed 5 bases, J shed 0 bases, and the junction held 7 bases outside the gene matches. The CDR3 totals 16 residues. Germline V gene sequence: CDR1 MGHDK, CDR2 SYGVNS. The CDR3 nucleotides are TGTGCCAGCAGTCGGCTGTTAGCGGGGAGCACAGATACGCAGTATTTT. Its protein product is CASSRLLAGSTDTQYF. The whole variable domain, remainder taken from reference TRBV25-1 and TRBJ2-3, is EADIYQTPRYLVIGTGKKITLECSQTMGHDKMYWYQQDPGMELHLIHYSYGVNSTEKGDLSSESTVSRIRTEHFPLTLESARPSHTSQYLCASSRLLAGSTDTQYFGPGTRLTVL.

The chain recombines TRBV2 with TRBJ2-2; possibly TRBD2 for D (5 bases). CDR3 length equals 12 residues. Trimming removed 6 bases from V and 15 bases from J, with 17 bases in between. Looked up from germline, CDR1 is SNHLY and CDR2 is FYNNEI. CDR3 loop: CASRPTTTIMFF. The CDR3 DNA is TGTGCCAGCAGGCCGACTACTACGATTATGTTTTTT.

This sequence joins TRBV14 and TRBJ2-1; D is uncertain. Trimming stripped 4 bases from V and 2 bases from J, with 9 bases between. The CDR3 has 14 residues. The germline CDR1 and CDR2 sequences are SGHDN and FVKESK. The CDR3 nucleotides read TGTGCCAGCAGCCTTTCTTCGGCCTACAATGAGCAGTTCTTC. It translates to CASSLSSAYNEQFF.

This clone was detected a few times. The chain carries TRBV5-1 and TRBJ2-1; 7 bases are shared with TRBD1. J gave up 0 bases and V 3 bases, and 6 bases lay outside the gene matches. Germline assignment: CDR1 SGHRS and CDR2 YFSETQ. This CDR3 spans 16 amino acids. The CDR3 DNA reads TGCGCCAGCAGCTGGGAAGGGGGCAACTCCTACAATGAGCAGTTCTTC. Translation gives CASSWEGGNSYNEQFF. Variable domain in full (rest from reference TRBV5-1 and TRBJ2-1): KAGVTQTPRYLIKTRGQQVTLSCSPISGHRSVSWYQQTPGQGLQFLFEYFSETQRNKGNFPGRFSGRQFSNSRSEMNVSTLELGDSALYLCASSWEGGNSYNEQFFGPGTRLTVL.

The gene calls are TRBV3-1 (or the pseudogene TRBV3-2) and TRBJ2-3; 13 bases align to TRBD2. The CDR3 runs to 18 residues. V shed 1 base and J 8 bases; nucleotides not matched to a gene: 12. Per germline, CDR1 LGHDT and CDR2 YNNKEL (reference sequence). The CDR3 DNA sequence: TGTGCCAGCAGCCAAGGAAGTCGGACTAGCGGGGGCCGAGGTACGCAGTATTTT. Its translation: CASSQGSRTSGGRGTQYF.

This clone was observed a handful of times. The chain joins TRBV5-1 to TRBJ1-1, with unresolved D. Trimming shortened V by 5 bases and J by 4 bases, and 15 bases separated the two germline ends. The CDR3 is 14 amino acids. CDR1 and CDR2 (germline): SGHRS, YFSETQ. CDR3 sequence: CASSPVLGATEAFF. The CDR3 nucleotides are TGCGCCAGCAGTCCGGTGTTGGGCGCCACTGAAGCTTTCTTT.

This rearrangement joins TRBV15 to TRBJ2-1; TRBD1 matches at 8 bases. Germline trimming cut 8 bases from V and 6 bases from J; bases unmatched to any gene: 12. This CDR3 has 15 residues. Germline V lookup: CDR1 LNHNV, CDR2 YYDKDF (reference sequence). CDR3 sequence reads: CATGDDRGDSNEQFF. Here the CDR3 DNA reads TGTGCCACCGGGGACGACAGGGGAGATAGCAATGAGCAGTTCTTC.

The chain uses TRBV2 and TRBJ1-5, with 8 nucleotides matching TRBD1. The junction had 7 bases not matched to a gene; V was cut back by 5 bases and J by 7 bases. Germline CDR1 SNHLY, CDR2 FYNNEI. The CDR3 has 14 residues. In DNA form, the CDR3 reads TGTGCCAGCAGTCCCGGGACAGGCTGGCAGCCCCAGCATTTT. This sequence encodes CASSPGTGWQPQHF.

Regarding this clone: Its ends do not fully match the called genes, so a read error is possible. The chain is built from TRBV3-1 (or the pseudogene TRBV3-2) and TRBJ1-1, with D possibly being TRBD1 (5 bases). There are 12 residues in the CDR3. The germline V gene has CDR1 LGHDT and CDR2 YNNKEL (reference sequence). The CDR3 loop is CASSHRTPVRVF. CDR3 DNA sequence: TGTGCCAGCAGCCACCGGACACCGGTAAGAGTGTTT.

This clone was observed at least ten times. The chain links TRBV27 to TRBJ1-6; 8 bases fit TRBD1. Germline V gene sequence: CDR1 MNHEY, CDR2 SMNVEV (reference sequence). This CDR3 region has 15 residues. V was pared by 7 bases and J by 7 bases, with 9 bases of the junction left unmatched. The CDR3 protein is CASMGQGATNSPLHF. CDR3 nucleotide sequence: TGTGCCAGCATGGGCCAGGGGGCGACGAATTCACCCCTCCACTTT.

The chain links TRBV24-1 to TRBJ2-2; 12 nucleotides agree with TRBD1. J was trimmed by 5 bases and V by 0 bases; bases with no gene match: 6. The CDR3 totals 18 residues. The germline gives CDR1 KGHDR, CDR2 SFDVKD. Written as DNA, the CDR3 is TGTGCCACCAGTGATTTGTCTGGGACAGGGGGCCAAACCGGGGAGCTGTTTTTT. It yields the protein CATSDLSGTGGQTGELFF.

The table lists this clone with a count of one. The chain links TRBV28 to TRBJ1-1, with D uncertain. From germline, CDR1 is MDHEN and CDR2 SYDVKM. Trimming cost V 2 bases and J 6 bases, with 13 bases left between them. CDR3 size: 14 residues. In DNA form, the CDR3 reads TGTGCCAGCAGTTTAAGGCAGGACTGGTCTGAAGCTTTCTTT. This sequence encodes CASSLRQDWSEAFF.

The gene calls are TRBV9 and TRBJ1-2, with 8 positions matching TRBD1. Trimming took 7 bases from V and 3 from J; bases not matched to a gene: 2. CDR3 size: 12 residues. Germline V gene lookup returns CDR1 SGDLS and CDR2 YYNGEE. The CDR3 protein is CASGQGDYGYTF. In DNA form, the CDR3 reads TGTGCCAGCGGACAGGGCGACTATGGCTACACCTTC.

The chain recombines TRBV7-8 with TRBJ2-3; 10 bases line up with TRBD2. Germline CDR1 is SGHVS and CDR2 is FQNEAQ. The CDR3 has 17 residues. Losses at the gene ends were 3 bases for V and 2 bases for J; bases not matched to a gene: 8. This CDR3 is CASSFGTSGTLTDTQYF. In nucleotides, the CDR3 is TGTGCCAGCAGCTTCGGTACTAGCGGGACCCTCACAGATACGCAGTATTTT.

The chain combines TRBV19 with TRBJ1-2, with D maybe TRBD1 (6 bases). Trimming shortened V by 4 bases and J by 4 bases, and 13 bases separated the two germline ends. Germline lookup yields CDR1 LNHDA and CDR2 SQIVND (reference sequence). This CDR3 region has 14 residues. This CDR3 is CASSRDRQSYGYTF. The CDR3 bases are TGTGCCAGTAGTAGAGACAGGCAGAGCTATGGCTACACCTTC. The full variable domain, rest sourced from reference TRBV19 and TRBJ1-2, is DGGITQSPKYLFRKEGQNVTLSCEQNLNHDAMYWYRQDPGQGLRLIYYSQIVNDFQKGDIAEGYSVSREKKESFPLTVTSAQKNPTAFYLCASSRDRQSYGYTFGSGTRLTVV.

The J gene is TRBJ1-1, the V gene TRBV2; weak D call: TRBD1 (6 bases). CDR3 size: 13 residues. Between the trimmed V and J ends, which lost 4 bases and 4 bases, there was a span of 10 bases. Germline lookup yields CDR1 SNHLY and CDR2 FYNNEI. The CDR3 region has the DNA TGTGCCAGCAGTGGAACAGGGACCACTGAAGCTTTCTTT. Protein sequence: CASSGTGTTEAFF.

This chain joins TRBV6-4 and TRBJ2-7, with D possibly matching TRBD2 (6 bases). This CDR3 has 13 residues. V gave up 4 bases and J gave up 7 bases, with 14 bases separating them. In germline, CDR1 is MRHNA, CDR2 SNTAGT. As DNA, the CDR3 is TGTGCCAGCAGTGGCCCCGTGCGGGGAGAGCAGTACTTC. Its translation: CASSGPVRGEQYF.

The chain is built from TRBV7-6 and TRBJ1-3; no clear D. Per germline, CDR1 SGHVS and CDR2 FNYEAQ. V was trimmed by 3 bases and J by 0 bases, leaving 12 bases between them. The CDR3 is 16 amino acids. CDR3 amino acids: CASSFNPSSSGNTIYF. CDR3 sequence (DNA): TGTGCCAGCAGCTTCAACCCTTCGAGCTCTGGAAACACCATATATTTT.

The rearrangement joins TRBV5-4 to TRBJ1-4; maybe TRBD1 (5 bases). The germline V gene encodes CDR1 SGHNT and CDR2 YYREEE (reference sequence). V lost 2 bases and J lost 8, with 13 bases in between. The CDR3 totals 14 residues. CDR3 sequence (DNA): TGTGCCAGCAGCTTTTGGGGGGGGAAGGAAAAACTGTTTTTT. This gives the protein CASSFWGGKEKLFF. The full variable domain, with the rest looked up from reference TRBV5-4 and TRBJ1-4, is ETGVTQSPTHLIKTRGQQVTLRCSSQSGHNTVSWYQQALGQGPQFIFQYYREEENGRGNFPPRFSGLQFPNYSSELNVNALELDDSALYLCASSFWGGKEKLFFGSGTQLSVL.

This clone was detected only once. CDR3 protein: CASSLPLAVETQYF. The CDR3 DNA reads as TGTGCCAGCAGCTTGCCACTAGCAGTGGAGACCCAGTACTTC. The V and J genes are TRBV5-6 and TRBJ2-5; D may be TRBD2 (6 bases). V lost 1 base, J lost 5 bases, and 12 bases lay in between. The CDR3 is made up of 14 amino acids. Germline V lookup: CDR1 SGHDT, CDR2 YYEEEE.

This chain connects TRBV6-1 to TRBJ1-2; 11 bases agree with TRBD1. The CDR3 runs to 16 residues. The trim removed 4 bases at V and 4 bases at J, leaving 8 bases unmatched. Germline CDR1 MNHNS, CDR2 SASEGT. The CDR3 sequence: CASSARTGGEVYGYTF. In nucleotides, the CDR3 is TGTGCCAGCAGTGCCCGGACAGGGGGCGAGGTCTATGGCTACACCTTC.

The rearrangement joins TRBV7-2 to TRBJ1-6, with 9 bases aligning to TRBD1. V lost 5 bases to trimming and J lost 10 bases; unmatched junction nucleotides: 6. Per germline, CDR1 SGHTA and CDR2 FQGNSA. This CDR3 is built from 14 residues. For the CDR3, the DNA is TGTGCCAGCAGCGCGGACAGGGGATGGTCACCCCTCCACTTT. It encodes CASSADRGWSPLHF. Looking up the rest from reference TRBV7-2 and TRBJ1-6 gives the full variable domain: GAGVSQSPSNKVTEKGKDVELRCDPISGHTALYWYRQSLGQGLEFLIYFQGNSAPDKSGLPSDRFSAERTGGSVSTLTIQRTQQEDSAVYLCASSADRGWSPLHFGNGTRLTVT.

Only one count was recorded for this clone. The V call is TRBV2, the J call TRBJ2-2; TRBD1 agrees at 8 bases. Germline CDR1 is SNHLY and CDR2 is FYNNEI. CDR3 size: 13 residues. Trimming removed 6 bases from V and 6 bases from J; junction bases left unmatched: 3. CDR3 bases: TGTGCCAGCAGCAGGGGGCTCCCCGGGGAGCTGTTTTTT. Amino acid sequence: CASSRGLPGELFF. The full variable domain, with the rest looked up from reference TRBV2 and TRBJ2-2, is EPEVTQTPSHQVTQMGQEVILRCVPISNHLYFYWYRQILGQKVEFLVSFYNNEISEKSEIFDDQFSVERPDGSNFTLKIRSTKLEDSAMYFCASSRGLPGELFFGEGSRLTVL.